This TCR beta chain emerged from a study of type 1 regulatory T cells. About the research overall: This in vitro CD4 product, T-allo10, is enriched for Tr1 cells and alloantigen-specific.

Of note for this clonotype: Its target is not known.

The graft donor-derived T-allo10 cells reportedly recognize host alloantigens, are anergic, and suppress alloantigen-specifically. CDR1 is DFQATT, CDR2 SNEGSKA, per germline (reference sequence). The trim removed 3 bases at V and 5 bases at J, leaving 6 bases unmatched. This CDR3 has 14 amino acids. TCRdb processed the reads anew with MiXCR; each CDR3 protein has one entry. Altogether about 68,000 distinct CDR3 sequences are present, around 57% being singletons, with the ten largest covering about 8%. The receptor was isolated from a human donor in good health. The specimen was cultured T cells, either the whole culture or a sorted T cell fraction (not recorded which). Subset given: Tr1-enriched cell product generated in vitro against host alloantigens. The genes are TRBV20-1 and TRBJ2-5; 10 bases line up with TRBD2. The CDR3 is CSASSGRRGETQYF. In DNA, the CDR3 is TGCAGTGCTAGTAGCGGGAGGAGGGGGGAGACCCAGTACTTC.